A selection of T cell receptor beta chains follows, all from one sample in a study of CD8 T cells in Susac syndrome. TCRdb re-called the immunoSEQ multiplex PCR reads with MiXCR, one entry per CDR3 protein. Here the sample spans approximately 150,000 distinct CDR3 sequences, approximately 93% being singletons. The sample was CD4+ T cells from PBMCs. The receptors shown here come from a human donor with multiple sclerosis. Each CDR3 is given with its conserved first and last residue. A D gene is named only where the DNA matches it firmly. Expanded clones get a size class; other rows say once, few or many, or leave the size out.

J,size,D,V,CDR3,DNA
TRBJ2-7,.,.,TRBV6-5,CASSYSGLREQYF,TGTGCCAGCAGTTACTCCGGGTTGAGGGAGCAGTACTTC
TRBJ2-2,.,.,TRBV7-2,CASSPLGGGELFF,TGTGCCAGCAGCCCACTAGGAGGCGGGGAGCTGTTTTTT
TRBJ2-5,.,TRBD2,TRBV10-2,CASSAPYLPSGTGETQYF,TGCGCCAGCAGTGCCCCCTACCTTCCTAGCGGGACGGGTGAGACCCAGTACTTC
TRBJ1-1,.,.,TRBV7-8,CASRGRGNTEAFF,TGTGCCAGCAGGGGACGGGGAAACACTGAAGCTTTCTTT
TRBJ1-1,.,.,TRBV25-1,CASSRYTEAFF,TGTGCCAGTAGCCGATACACTGAAGCTTTCTTT
TRBJ2-7,once,TRBD1,TRBV5-4,CASSLRDRGYEQYF,TGTGCCAGCAGCTTGAGGGACAGGGGTTACGAGCAGTACTTC
TRBJ1-2,.,.,TRBV29-1,CSVAGGNYGYTF,TGCAGCGTTGCGGGGGGAAACTATGGCTACACCTTC
TRBJ1-2,.,.,TRBV20-1,CSATLGPTGGYTF,TGCAGTGCTACCCTTGGACCGACAGGTGGCTACACCTTC
TRBJ2-1,.,.,TRBV29-1,CSVGQRGEQFF,TGCAGCGTTGGACAACGGGGTGAGCAGTTCTTC
TRBJ2-7,.,.,TRBV4-2,CASSQDGIRRGSSYEQYF,TGTGCCAGCAGCCAAGACGGGATCAGGCGGGGAAGCTCCTACGAGCAGTACTTC
TRBJ2-2,once,.,TRBV7-2,CASSFQGTSDRELFF,TGTGCCAGCAGCTTCCAGGGAACATCGGACCGGGAGCTGTTTTTT
TRBJ2-5,few,TRBD2,TRBV5-1,CASSFTGGETQYF,TGCGCCAGCAGCTTTACGGGAGGGGAGACCCAGTACTTC
TRBJ2-7,.,.,TRBV18,CASSAQQGGYEQYF,TGTGCCAGCTCAGCCCAACAAGGGGGCTACGAGCAGTACTTC
TRBJ2-2,.,TRBD1,TRBV7-6,CASSAGQGGTGELFF,TGTGCCAGCAGCGCGGGACAGGGAGGAACCGGGGAGCTGTTTTTT
TRBJ2-6,.,.,TRBV12-3/TRBV12-4,CASSFGGSGANVLTF,TGTGCCAGCAGTTTTGGTGGTTCCGGGGCCAACGTCCTGACTTTC
TRBJ2-7,.,TRBD2,TRBV18,CASSGEGRDEQYF,TGTGCCAGCTCAGGGGAGGGACGGGACGAGCAGTACTTC
TRBJ2-7,.,.,TRBV29-1,CSVRGSSDEQYF,TGCAGCGTTAGGGGGAGTTCGGACGAGCAGTACTTC
TRBJ2-7,.,TRBD2,TRBV12-3/TRBV12-4,CASSFSGLIFQYF,TGTGCCAGCAGTTTTAGCGGGTTAATCTTCCAGTACTTC
TRBJ2-2,.,.,TRBV18,CASSPNSPGRTGELFF,TGTGCCAGCTCCCCGAACTCTCCCGGACGTACCGGGGAGCTGTTTTTT
TRBJ2-2,.,.,TRBV18,CASSPLGENTGELFF,TGTGCCAGCTCACCATTAGGGGAGAACACCGGGGAGCTGTTTTTT
TRBJ2-1,.,.,TRBV20-1,CSARDRRSGSSYNEQFF,TGCAGTGCTAGAGACCGTAGGTCGGGGAGCTCCTACAATGAGCAGTTCTTC
TRBJ1-5,.,.,TRBV19,CASSMSTALRQPQHF,TGTGCCAGTAGTATGTCGACGGCATTACGTCAGCCCCAGCATTTT
TRBJ1-2,.,.,TRBV2,CASSGVGYGYTF,TGTGCCAGCAGTGGGGTTGGATATGGCTACACCTTC
TRBJ1-2,.,.,TRBV20-1,CSAMTGALSGGYTF,TGCAGTGCTATGACCGGGGCCCTTTCGGGTGGCTACACCTTC
TRBJ2-7,once,.,TRBV28,CASNHLDGESYEQYF,TGTGCCAGCAATCACCTGGACGGAGAAAGCTACGAGCAGTACTTC
TRBJ1-2,.,.,TRBV20-1,CSASREVYGYTF,TGCAGTGCTAGTCGGGAGGTCTATGGCTACACCTTC
TRBJ2-5,.,.,TRBV12-3/TRBV12-4,CASSYPPDTVTQYF,TGTGCCAGCAGTTACCCCCCGGACACGGTTACCCAGTACTTC
TRBJ1-2,.,.,TRBV29-1,CSVGRDILAYGYTF,TGCAGCGTTGGCCGGGACATATTAGCCTATGGCTACACCTTC
TRBJ1-5,.,TRBD1,TRBV28,CASRRPGQGNQPQHF,TGTGCCAGCAGGCGGCCGGGACAGGGGAATCAGCCCCAGCATTTT
TRBJ2-2,.,.,TRBV15,CATSTLPGAGDLTGELFF,TGTGCCACCAGCACTCTTCCCGGGGCAGGAGATTTGACCGGGGAGCTGTTTTTT
TRBJ2-5,.,.,TRBV11-3,CASSTGGGFRTQYF,TGTGCCAGCAGCACCGGGGGCGGCTTTAGGACCCAGTACTTC
TRBJ1-1,.,.,TRBV3-1,CASSLHRAVPEAFF,TGTGCCAGCAGCCTCCACCGGGCGGTGCCTGAAGCTTTCTTT
TRBJ2-2,.,.,TRBV6-1,CASSQGRGDLNTGELFF,TGTGCCAGCAGCCAGGGGCGGGGAGATCTGAACACCGGGGAGCTGTTTTTT